This TCR beta chain was sequenced in a study of cytomegalovirus exposure and HLA in healthy donors. Points from the study as a whole: Using the classifier, cytomegalovirus status was reportedly diagnosed with high specificity and sensitivity. For TCR beta chains, V- and J-gene trimming was later linked to a missense DCLRE1C variant. A later analysis reported that several of the most significant clusters appeared to be linked to common viral pathogens, among them Epstein-Barr virus. An observed cluster of highly shared sequence variants was recorded as a likely sequencing artifact.

Of note for this clone: The antigen remains unidentified.

Trimming stripped 1 base from V and 0 bases from J, with 7 bases between. This CDR3 contains 14 residues. Germline CDR1 and CDR2: LGHNT and FRNRAP. This PCR relied on a set of 60 Vbeta primers and 13 Jbeta primers. The protocol was immunoSEQ multiplex PCR, while the TCRdb copy is restricted to in-frame clones and leaves out a portion. The repertoire has 160,000 or so clones, roughly 78% of them found once; the top ten carry under 4%. This sequence joins TRBV12-5 and TRBJ2-7, with D possibly being TRBD1 (6 bases). Source material: PBMCs. The clonotype was recovered from a woman aged 40 to 49 in good health and CMV-seronegative. As DNA, the CDR3 is TGTGCTAGTGGTTTGGGGGACAACTCCTACGAGCAGTACTTC. The encoded protein is CASGLGDNSYEQYF. The full variable domain, in which reference TRBV12-5 and TRBJ2-7 provide the parts outside the CDR3, is DARVTQTPRHKVTEMGQEVTMRCQPILGHNTVFWYRQTMMQGLELLAYFRNRAPLDDSGMPKDRFSAEMPDATLATLKIQPSEPRDSAVYFCASGLGDNSYEQYFGPGTRLTVT.